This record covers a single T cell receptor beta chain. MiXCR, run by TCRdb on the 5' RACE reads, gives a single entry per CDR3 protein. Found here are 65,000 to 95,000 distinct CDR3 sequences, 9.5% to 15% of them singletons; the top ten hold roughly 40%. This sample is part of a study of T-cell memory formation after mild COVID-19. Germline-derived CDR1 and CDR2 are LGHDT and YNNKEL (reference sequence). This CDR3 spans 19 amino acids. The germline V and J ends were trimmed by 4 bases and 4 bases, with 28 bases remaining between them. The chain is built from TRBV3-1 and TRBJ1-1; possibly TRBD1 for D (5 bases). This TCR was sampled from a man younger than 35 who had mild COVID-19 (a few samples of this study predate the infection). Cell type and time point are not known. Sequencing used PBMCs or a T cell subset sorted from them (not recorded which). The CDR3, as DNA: TGTGCCAGCAGCCTCTTGAATACTTGGACAACGGGAGACCTCACTGAAGCTTTCTTT. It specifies CASSLLNTWTTGDLTEAFF.